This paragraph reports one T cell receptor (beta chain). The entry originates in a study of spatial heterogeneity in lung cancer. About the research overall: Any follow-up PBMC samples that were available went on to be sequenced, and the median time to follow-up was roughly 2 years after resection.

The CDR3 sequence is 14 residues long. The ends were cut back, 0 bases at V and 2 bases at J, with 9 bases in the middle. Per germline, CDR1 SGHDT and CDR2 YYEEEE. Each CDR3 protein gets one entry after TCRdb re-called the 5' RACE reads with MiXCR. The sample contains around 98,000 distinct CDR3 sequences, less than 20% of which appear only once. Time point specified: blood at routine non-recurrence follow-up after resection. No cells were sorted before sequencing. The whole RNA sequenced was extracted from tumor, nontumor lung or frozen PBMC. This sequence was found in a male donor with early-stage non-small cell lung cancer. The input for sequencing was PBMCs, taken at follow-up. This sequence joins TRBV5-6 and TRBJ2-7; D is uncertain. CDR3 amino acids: CASSLGSRAYEQYF. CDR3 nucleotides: TGTGCCAGCAGCTTGGGGAGTCGAGCCTACGAGCAGTACTTC.